The rows below give T cell receptor beta chains drawn from one sample of a study of human T cells and chemical hapten exposure. TCRdb re-derived calls from the reads in MiXCR, one entry per CDR3 protein. Of 95,000 to 150,000 distinct CDR3 sequences in the sample, around 9% were seen once. Input material: whole blood. Every receptor here comes from a human donor in good health. Some clones in this sample may be carry-over from other donors' samples. Each CDR3 is given with its conserved first and last residue. The D gene is left open where the match is weak. Size is omitted from some rows. Given values are once, few, many or a class for expanded clones.

cdr3_nt cdr3_aa v_call d_call clone_size j_call
TGTGCCAGCAGCTTGCCGGACAGGGGGTTTCTGTTCTTC CASSLPDRGFLFF TRBV7-9 TRBD1 - TRBJ2-1
TGTGCCAGCAGCTTCAGGAACTATGGCTACACCTTC CASSFRNYGYTF TRBV7-2 - - TRBJ1-2
TGTGCCAGCAGCCAAGGAGGGAGGAATCAGCCCCAGCATTTT CASSQGGRNQPQHF TRBV3-2 - many TRBJ1-5
TGTGCCAGCAGCTTCCCATTCGGTGGGCGGACTGAAGCTTTCTTT CASSFPFGGRTEAFF TRBV5-8 - many TRBJ1-1
TGTGCCAGCAGTCCCGGACGGGAGGAGCTGTTTTTT CASSPGREELFF TRBV27 - few TRBJ2-2
TGCGCCAGCAGCCAAGATCTTACGGGAGGCAATCAGCCCCAGCATTTT CASSQDLTGGNQPQHF TRBV4-3 - many TRBJ1-5
TGTGCCAGCAGTTTCGGGGGTTCCGTGACCGGGGAGCTGTTTTTT CASSFGGSVTGELFF TRBV12-3/TRBV12-4 - many TRBJ2-2
TGTGCCAGCAGTTATGGAGGGACAAGCTCCTACGAGCAGTACTTC CASSYGGTSSYEQYF TRBV6-6 - many TRBJ2-7
TGTGCCAGCTCACCTCGGACAGGGGATTCTGGAAACACCATATATTTT CASSPRTGDSGNTIYF TRBV18 TRBD1 many TRBJ1-3
TGTGCCAGTAGTGTATTTAGCGGAGGGAGCTCCTACAATGAGCAGTTCTTC CASSVFSGGSSYNEQFF TRBV19 - few TRBJ2-1
TGCGCCAGCAGCCAAGTAAAACAGAACACTGAAGCTTTCTTT CASSQVKQNTEAFF TRBV4-1 - many TRBJ1-1
TGCAGTGCTGGGGTAGTATCGATCTACTCCTACGAGCAGTACTTC CSAGVVSIYSYEQYF TRBV20-1 - few TRBJ2-7
TGTGCCAGCAGCTTAGGTTCCGGGACACCCCTCCACTTT CASSLGSGTPLHF TRBV11-2 - many TRBJ1-6
TGCGCCAGCAGCCAAGAGGGCAGTTATAGCAATCAGCCCCAGCATTTT CASSQEGSYSNQPQHF TRBV4-1 - few TRBJ1-5
TGCGCCAGCAGTTTCCTTTCGGAGGATACGCAGTATTTT CASSFLSEDTQYF TRBV5-1 - - TRBJ2-3
TGTGCCAGCAGTGAAGGGGAAGCCTACGAGCAGTACTTC CASSEGEAYEQYF TRBV6-1 - - TRBJ2-7
TGTGCCAGCAGTAACCTGGGACGGTCCGGGGGGCCCCAGCATTTT CASSNLGRSGGPQHF TRBV6-1 - - TRBJ1-5
TGTGCCAGCAGTCCCTCCGACAGGGGGCCGGGGCAGCCCCAGCATTTT CASSPSDRGPGQPQHF TRBV27 TRBD1 many TRBJ1-5
TGTGCCAGCAGGCAGACAGGGAACACCGGGGAGCTGTTTTTT CASRQTGNTGELFF TRBV11-3 - - TRBJ2-2
TGTGCCAGCAGCACATATCCCTCGGACAGGTCCTACACCGGGGAGCTGTTTTTT CASSTYPSDRSYTGELFF TRBV7-9 TRBD1 - TRBJ2-2
TGTGCCAGCAGCGACCGTGGTAATAGCAATCAGCCCCAGCATTTT CASSDRGNSNQPQHF TRBV4-2 - many TRBJ1-5
TGCGCCAGCAGTCAGGGGTTAGGGGAGCTGTTTTTT CASSQGLGELFF TRBV10-2 - - TRBJ2-2
TGCAGCGTTGATTGGACTAGCGGGGGGCAAAGCTCCTACAATGAGCAGTTCTTC CSVDWTSGGQSSYNEQFF TRBV29-1 TRBD2 few TRBJ2-1
TGTGCCATCAGTGAGCCCGGCCCAAACAATGAGCAGTTCTTC CAISEPGPNNEQFF TRBV10-3 - many TRBJ2-1